The rows below give T cell receptor beta chains drawn from one sample of a study of OX40 agonist ivuxolimab in advanced cancers. Generated by immunoSEQ multiplex PCR, the TCRdb table keeps only in-frame clones and is missing some. The sample carries 70,000 to 90,000 clones, approximately 89% recorded once. Specimen: CD4+ or CD8+ T cells sorted from blood, collected in a trial of the OX40 agonist ivuxolimab. The receptors come from an adult with an advanced solid tumor such as melanoma, head and neck, liver or kidney cancer. CDR3s include the opening cysteine and the closing phenylalanine or tryptophan. Each record gives: V gene, CDR3 protein.

v_call: TRBV10-3
cdr3_aa: CAISDPGGAGKNEQYF

v_call: TRBV19
cdr3_aa: CASRQGGPYNEQFF

v_call: TRBV5-1
cdr3_aa: CASRRLAGSHEQFF

v_call: TRBV11-3
cdr3_aa: CASSQGFQGAEQFF

v_call: TRBV25-1
cdr3_aa: CASSRDMNYGYTF

v_call: TRBV18
cdr3_aa: CASTIQGGHTGELFF

v_call: TRBV9
cdr3_aa: CASGANNEQFF

v_call: TRBV6-6
cdr3_aa: CASSAGTNTEAFF

v_call: TRBV28
cdr3_aa: CASSPPQGMTDTQYF

v_call: TRBV9
cdr3_aa: CASSVDQGARNTEAFF

v_call: TRBV11-2
cdr3_aa: CASRGAGGPIEQYF

v_call: TRBV11-2
cdr3_aa: CASSLQPLGEKLFF

v_call: TRBV27
cdr3_aa: CASSLSGRTMNTEAFF

v_call: TRBV23-1
cdr3_aa: CASSPTRTSYNEQFF